This T cell receptor beta chain was profiled in a study of cytomegalovirus exposure and HLA in healthy donors. With 6 bases removed from V and 5 bases from J, the gap between germline ends came to 19 bases. CDR1 and CDR2 (germline): MDHEN, SYDVKM. The CDR3 totals 16 residues. With 60 Vbeta and 13 Jbeta primers, the PCR was carried out. Sequenced by immunoSEQ multiplex PCR; TCRdb stores in-frame clones only, minus some. The sample comprises about 200,000 clones, roughly 80% of which are singletons, and 2.9% rests with the top ten. This TCR came from a man aged 25-45 years in good health and CMV-seronegative. Sequencing was performed on PBMCs. V gene TRBV28 combines with J gene TRBJ1-4; no reliable D call. CDR3 protein: CASSPPSGVLNEKLFF. Here the CDR3 DNA reads TGTGCCAGCAGCCCTCCGAGCGGGGTCCTGAATGAAAAACTGTTTTTT.